This T cell receptor (beta chain) was obtained from a study of T cell responses to AZD1222 COVID-19 vaccine. Study-level findings and limits: Targeting of unmutated variant regions was reportedly seen in nearly half of spike-specific TCRs. The number of AZD1222 recipients seropositive at baseline was only six. Regions 160-218 and 743-854 held dominance among vaccine-associated CD4 TCRs, which spanned spike. Repertoires were sampled only after the peak T cell response.

This clone was seen more than once but under ten times. The antigen is undetermined. Trimming at V came to 0 bases and at J to 5 bases, leaving 4 bases not matched to a gene. Germline assignment: CDR1 SGDLS and CDR2 YYNGEE. CDR3 length: 15 residues. Measured with immunoSEQ multiplex PCR; TCRdb has only the in-frame clones, and not every one. The sample lists approximately 67,000 clones, roughly 80% occurring once. The clonotype originates from an adult in good health. The chain employs TRBV9 and TRBJ2-7; 11 bases map to TRBD1. The sequences come from peripheral blood, collected on day 0 of AZD1222 vaccination. Here the CDR3 reads CASSVGGTGGHEQYF. CDR3 in DNA: TGTGCCAGCAGCGTAGGAGGGACAGGGGGACACGAGCAGTACTTC.